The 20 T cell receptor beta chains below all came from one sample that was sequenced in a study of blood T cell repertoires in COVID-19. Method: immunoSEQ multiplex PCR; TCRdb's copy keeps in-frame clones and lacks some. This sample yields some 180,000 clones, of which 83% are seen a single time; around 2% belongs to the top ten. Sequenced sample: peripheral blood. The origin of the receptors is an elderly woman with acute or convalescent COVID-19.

CDR3 sequence (DNA): TGTGCCACCCAGGGCAGCGGGGAGCTGTTTTTT. This codes for CATQGSGELFF. The rearrangement joins TRBV19 to TRBJ2-2, with D possibly TRBD1 on 5 matching bases. Germline-derived CDR1 and CDR2 are LNHDA and SQIVND (reference sequence). V was cut by 10 bases and J by 7 bases, with 10 bases left in between. This CDR3 has 11 residues.

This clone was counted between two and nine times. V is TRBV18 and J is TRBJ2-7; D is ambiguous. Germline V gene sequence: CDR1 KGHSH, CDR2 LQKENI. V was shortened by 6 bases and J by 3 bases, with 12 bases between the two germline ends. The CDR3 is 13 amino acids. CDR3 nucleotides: TGTGCCAGCTCCACCGGGTCCATCTACGAGCAGTACTTC. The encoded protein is CASSTGSIYEQYF.

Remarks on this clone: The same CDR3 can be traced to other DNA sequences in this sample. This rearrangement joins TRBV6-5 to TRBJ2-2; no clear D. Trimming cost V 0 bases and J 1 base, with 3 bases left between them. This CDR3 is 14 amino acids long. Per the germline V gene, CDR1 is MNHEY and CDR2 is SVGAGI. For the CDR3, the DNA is TGTGCCAGCAGTTACTCGAGGAACACCGGGGAGCTGTTTTTT. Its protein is CASSYSRNTGELFF.

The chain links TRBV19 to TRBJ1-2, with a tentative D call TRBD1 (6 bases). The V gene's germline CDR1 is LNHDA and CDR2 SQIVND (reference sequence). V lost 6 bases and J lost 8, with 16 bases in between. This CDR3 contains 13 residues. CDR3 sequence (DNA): TGTGCCAGTAGGAGAGACAGGTTGCAAGGCTACACCTTC. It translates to CASRRDRLQGYTF.

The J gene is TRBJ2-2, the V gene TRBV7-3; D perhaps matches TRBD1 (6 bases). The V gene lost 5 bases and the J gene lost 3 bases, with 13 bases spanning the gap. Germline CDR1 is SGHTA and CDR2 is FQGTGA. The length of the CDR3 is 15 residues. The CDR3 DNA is TGTGCCAGCAGCGCGACCCGGACAGACACCGGGGAGCTGTTTTTT. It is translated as CASSATRTDTGELFF.

CDR3 sequence reads: CATSDLWGGNTEAFF. The CDR3 DNA reads as TGTGCCACCAGTGATTTGTGGGGGGGGAACACTGAAGCTTTCTTT. The V gene is TRBV24-1, the J gene TRBJ1-1; the D gene is possibly TRBD1 (5 bases). This CDR3 contains 15 residues. The germline gives CDR1 KGHDR, CDR2 SFDVKD. Deletions cut 0 bases from V and 1 base from J, with 8 bases between.

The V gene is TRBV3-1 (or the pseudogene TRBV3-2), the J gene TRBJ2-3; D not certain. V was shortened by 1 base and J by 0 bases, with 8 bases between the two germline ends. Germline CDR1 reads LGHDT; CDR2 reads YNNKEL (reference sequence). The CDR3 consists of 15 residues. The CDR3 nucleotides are TGTGCCAGCAGCCAAGGGCGCGGAAGCACAGATACGCAGTATTTT. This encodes CASSQGRGSTDTQYF.

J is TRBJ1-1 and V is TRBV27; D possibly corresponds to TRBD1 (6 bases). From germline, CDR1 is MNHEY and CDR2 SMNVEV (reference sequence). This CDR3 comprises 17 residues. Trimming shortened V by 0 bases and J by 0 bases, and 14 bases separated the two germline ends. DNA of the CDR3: TGTGCCAGCAGTTTATCGGTCCGGGGACACATGAACACTGAAGCTTTCTTT. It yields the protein CASSLSVRGHMNTEAFF.

CDR3 DNA sequence: TGTGCCAGCAGCTTCGGGGAGGGGTGGAACACTGAAGCTTTCTTT. Translation gives CASSFGEGWNTEAFF. This chain connects TRBV5-4 to TRBJ1-1, with D maybe TRBD1 (5 bases). The CDR3 contains 15 residues. From germline, CDR1 is SGHNT and CDR2 YYREEE (reference sequence). Trimming removed 2 bases from V and 1 base from J, with 12 bases in between. The variable domain in full, completed from reference TRBV5-4 and TRBJ1-1, reads ETGVTQSPTHLIKTRGQQVTLRCSSQSGHNTVSWYQQALGQGPQFIFQYYREEENGRGNFPPRFSGLQFPNYSSELNVNALELDDSALYLCASSFGEGWNTEAFFGQGTRLTVV.

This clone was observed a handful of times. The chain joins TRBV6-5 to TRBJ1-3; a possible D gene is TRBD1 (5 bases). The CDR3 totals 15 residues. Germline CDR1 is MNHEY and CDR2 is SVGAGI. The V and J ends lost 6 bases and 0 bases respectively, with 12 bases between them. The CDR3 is CASRATGASGNTIYF. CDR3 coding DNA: TGTGCCAGCAGGGCCACAGGTGCCTCTGGAAACACCATATATTTT.

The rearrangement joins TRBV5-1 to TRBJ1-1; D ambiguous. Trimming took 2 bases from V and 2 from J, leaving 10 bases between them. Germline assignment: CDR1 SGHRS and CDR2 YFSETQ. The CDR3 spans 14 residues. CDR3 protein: CASSLDISNTEAFF. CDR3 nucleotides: TGCGCCAGCAGCTTAGACATTTCTAACACTGAAGCTTTCTTT.

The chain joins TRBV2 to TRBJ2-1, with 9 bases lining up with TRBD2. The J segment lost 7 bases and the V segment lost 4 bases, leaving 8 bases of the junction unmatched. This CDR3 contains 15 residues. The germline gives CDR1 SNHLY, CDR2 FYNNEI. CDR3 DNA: TGTGCCAGCAGTGGGGCGGGAGGGCCCTCGAATGAGCAGTTCTTC. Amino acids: CASSGAGGPSNEQFF.

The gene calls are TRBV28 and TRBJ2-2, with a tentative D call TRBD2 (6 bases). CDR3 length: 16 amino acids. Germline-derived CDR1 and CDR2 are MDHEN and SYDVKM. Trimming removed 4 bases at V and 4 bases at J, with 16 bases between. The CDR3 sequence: CASSSPSRRGTGELFF. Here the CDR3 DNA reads TGTGCCAGCAGTTCCCCATCCAGGCGGGGCACCGGGGAGCTGTTTTTT.

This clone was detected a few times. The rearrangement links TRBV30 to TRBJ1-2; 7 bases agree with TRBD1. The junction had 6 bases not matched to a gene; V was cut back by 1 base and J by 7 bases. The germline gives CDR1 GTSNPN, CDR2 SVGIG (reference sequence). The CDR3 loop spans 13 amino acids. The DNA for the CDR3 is TGTGCCTGGAGTGAGACAGGGCGGGCTGGCTACACCTTC. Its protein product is CAWSETGRAGYTF.

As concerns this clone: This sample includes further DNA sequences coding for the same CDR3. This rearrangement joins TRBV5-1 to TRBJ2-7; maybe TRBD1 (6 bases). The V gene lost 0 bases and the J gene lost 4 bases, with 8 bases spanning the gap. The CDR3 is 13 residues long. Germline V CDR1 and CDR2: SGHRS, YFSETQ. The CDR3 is CASSLARGYEQYF. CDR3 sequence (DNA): TGCGCCAGCAGCTTGGCCAGGGGTTACGAGCAGTACTTC.

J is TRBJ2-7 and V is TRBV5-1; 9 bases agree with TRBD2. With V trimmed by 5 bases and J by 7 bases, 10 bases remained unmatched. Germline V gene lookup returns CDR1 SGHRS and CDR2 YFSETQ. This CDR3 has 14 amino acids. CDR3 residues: CASSEGSGRGEQYF. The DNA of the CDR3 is TGCGCCAGCAGTGAGGGTAGCGGGAGAGGTGAGCAGTACTTC.

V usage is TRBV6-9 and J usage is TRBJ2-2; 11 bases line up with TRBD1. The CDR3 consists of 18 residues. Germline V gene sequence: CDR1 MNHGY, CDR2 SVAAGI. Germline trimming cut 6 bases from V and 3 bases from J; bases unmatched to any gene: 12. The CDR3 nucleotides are TGTGCCAGCAGCCCTCATAACCCGGGACAGGGGGACACCGGGGAGCTGTTTTTT. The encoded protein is CASSPHNPGQGDTGELFF.

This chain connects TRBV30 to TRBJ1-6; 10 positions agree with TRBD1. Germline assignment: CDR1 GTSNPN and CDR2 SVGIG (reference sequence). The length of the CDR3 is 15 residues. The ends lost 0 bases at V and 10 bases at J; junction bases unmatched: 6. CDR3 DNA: TGTGCCTGGAGTGTAGGCGGGACAGGGGACTCACCCCTCCACTTT. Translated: CAWSVGGTGDSPLHF.

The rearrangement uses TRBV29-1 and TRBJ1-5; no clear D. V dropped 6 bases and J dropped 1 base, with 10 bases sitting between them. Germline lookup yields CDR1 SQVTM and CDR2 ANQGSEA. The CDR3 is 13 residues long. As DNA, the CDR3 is TGCAGCGTGAGGGCTGGGAGCAATCAGCCCCAGCATTTT. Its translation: CSVRAGSNQPQHF.

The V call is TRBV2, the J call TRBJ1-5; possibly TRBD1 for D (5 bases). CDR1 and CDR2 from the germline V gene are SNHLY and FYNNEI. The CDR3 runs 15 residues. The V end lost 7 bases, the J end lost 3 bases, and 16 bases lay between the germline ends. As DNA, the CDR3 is TGTGCCAGCATGTTTCAGGCAGGGAACAATCAGCCCCAGCATTTT. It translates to CASMFQAGNNQPQHF.